The clone carrying this TCR beta chain appeared a single time. At one boundary the junction diverges from the germline segment, which might be a read error. The sample is drawn from a study of blood T cell repertoires in COVID-19. About the research overall: The study drew acute and convalescent COVID-19 samples from the United States, Italy and Spain. PBMCs, B-cell-depleted T cells, or T cells provided the cDNA or gDNA that made up the material.

Per the original methods: Estimation of nucleated cell counts relied on the amplification of reference gene primers. Generated by immunoSEQ multiplex PCR, the TCRdb table keeps only in-frame clones and is missing some. That table is the source of V, J and clone size, and D and trimming were worked out from the DNA. The sample has more than 300,000 clones, more than 75% seen once. This CDR3 comprises 14 residues. Germline loops: CDR1 SQVTM, CDR2 ANQGSEA. This chain links TRBV29-1 with TRBJ1-1, with TRBD1 matching 10 bases. The clonotype was recovered from a woman between 50 and 59 years old with COVID-19, enrolled during active disease. Source material: peripheral blood. Here the CDR3 reads CSVEGTGAGTEAFF. Written as DNA, the CDR3 is TGCAGCGTCGAAGGGACAGGGGCGGGAACTGAAGCTTTCTTT.